This entry lists 6 T cell receptor beta chains sequenced from one sample in a study of blood T cell repertoires in COVID-19. This table comes from immunoSEQ multiplex PCR, and its TCRdb copy is limited to in-frame clones, with some not included. The sample holds roughly 94,000 clones, more than 65% seen once. The sample taken for sequencing was peripheral blood. The receptors come from a man aged 60 to 69 with acute or convalescent COVID-19.

About this clone: A read error may account for a junction end that differs from germline. V usage is TRBV19 and J usage is TRBJ1-4; 7 bases agree with TRBD1. The CDR3 totals 14 residues. CDR1 and CDR2 (germline): LNHDA, SQIVND (reference sequence). CDR3 bases: TGTGACAGTGCCCTACAGGGGACTAATGAAAAACTGTTTTTT. Its translation is CDSALQGTNEKLFF.

This clone was recorded once. The chain joins TRBV15 to TRBJ1-2; D is uncertain. Germline loops: CDR1 LNHNV, CDR2 YYDKDF (reference sequence). This CDR3 comprises 13 residues. Trimming removed 1 base from V and 3 bases from J, with 6 bases in between. CDR3 protein: CATSRGQDYGYTF. The CDR3 coding sequence is TGTGCCACCAGCAGAGGGCAGGACTATGGCTACACCTTC.

This chain joins TRBV7-2 and TRBJ2-2; 13 bases align to TRBD2. The CDR3 loop spans 16 amino acids. Germline assignment: CDR1 SGHTA and CDR2 FQGNSA. Trimming removed 7 bases from V and 5 bases from J; junction bases left unmatched: 7. CDR3 loop: CASTSGLAGVTGELFF. The CDR3 DNA is TGTGCCAGCACCTCTGGACTAGCGGGGGTTACCGGGGAGCTGTTTTTT.

This clone was counted between two and nine times. CDR3 coding DNA: TGTGCCAGCACCAGAAACAGTTTGAACACTGAAGCTTTCTTT. Encoded protein: CASTRNSLNTEAFF. The V and J genes are TRBV9 and TRBJ1-1, with D uncertain. Deletions cut 6 bases from V and 0 bases from J, with 12 bases between. CDR3 length: 14 residues. Germline V gene data show CDR1 as SGDLS and CDR2 as YYNGEE. The whole variable domain, remainder taken from reference TRBV9 and TRBJ1-1, is DSGVTQTPKHLITATGQRVTLRCSPRSGDLSVYWYQQSLDQGLQFLIQYYNGEERAKGNILERFSAQQFPDLHSELNLSSLELGDSALYFCASTRNSLNTEAFFGQGTRLTVV.

J is TRBJ1-6 and V is TRBV19, with TRBD1 as a possible D gene (6 bases). The germline gives CDR1 LNHDA, CDR2 SQIVND (reference sequence). V gave up 5 bases and J gave up 10 bases, with 21 bases separating them. The CDR3 runs to 16 residues. CDR3 residues: CASSSDRLSFQSPLHF. The CDR3 DNA follows: TGTGCCAGTAGTTCTGACAGGTTGTCGTTCCAATCACCCCTCCACTTT.

V gene TRBV5-1 combines with J gene TRBJ2-3, with D possibly being TRBD2 (7 bases). Germline assignment: CDR1 SGHRS and CDR2 YFSETQ. This CDR3 is built from 14 residues. V lost 3 bases, J lost 4 bases, and 12 bases lay in between. The CDR3 loop is CASSSSGGADTQYF. The CDR3 nucleotides are TGCGCCAGCAGCTCTTCGGGGGGCGCAGATACGCAGTATTTT.